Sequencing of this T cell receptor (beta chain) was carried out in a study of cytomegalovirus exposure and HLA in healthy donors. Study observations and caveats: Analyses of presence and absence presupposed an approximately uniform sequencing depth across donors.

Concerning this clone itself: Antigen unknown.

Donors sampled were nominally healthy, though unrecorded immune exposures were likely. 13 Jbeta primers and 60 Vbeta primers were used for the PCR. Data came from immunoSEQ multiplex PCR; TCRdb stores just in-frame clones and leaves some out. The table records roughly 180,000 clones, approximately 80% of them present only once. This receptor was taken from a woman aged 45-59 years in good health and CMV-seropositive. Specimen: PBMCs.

The DNA of the CDR3 is TGCAGCGTTGGACGGACGGGACAGAGGACTGAAGCTTTCTTT. This encodes CSVGRTGQRTEAFF. The V call is TRBV29-1, the J call TRBJ1-1; TRBD1 aligns across 7 bases. CDR1 SQVTM and CDR2 ANQGSEA come from the germline V gene. This CDR3 is 14 amino acids long. J lost 5 bases, V lost 4 bases, and 10 bases had no gene match.